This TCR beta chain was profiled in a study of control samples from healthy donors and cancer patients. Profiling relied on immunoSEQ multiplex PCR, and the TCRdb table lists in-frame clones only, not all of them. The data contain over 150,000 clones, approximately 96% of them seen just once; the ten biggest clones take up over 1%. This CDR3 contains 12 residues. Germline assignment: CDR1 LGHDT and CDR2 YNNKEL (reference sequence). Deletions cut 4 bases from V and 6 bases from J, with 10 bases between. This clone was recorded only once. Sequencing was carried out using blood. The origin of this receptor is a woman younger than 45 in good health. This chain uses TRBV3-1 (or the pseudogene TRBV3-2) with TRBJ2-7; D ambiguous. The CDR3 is CASSRAGGEQYF. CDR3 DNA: TGTGCCAGCAGCCGGGCCGGTGGCGAGCAGTACTTC.